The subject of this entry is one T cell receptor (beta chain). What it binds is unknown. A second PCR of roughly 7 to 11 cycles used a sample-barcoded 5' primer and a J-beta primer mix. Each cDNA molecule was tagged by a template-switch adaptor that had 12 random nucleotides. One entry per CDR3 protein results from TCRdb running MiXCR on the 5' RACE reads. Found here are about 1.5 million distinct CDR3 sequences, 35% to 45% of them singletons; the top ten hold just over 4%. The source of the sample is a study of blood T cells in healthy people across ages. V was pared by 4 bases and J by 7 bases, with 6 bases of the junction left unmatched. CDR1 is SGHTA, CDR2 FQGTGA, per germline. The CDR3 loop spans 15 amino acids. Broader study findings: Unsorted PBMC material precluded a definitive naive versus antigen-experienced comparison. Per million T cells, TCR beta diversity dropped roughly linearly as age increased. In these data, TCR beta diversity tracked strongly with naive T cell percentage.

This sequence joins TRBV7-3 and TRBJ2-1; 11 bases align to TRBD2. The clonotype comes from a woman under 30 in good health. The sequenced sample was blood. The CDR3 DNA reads TGTGCCAGCAGCTCCCGACTAGCGGGAAAGAATGAGCAGTTCTTC. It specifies CASSSRLAGKNEQFF.